Sequencing of this T cell receptor beta chain was carried out in a study of T cell clonality in common variable immunodeficiency. Study results and caveats: Reportedly, TCR beta sequences from common variable immunodeficiency showed fewer deletions and N-nucleotide insertions.

In this sample, this clone turned up many times. Antigen: not known. With the read ending 3 residues before the CDR3 end, the germline J gene is used to fill in that end. Assay: immunoSEQ multiplex PCR; the TCRdb copy retains only in-frame clones and omits some. Observed in the sample are 25,000 to 30,000 clones, none of them singletons. The CDR3 runs to 14 residues. V lost 6 bases and J lost 5, with 14 bases in between. The germline gives CDR1 MGHRA, CDR2 YSYEKL. Sequencing was performed on peripheral blood mononuclear cells. The chain joins TRBV4-1 to TRBJ1-3; D is unclear. The clonotype was recovered from a human donor with common variable immunodeficiency. The CDR3 region is CASSTAPGRNTIYF. Partial CDR3 DNA: TGCGCCAGCAGTACAGCCCCCGGCAGAAACACC.